Following are 29 T cell receptor beta chains from one sample sequenced in a study of cytomegalovirus exposure and HLA in healthy donors. The PCR contained 60 Vbeta and 13 Jbeta primers. Profiled with immunoSEQ multiplex PCR; TCRdb holds only in-frame clones, not every one. The table shows under 200,000 clones, with roughly 80% occurring only once. Sequencing was done on a sample of PBMCs. These receptors were collected from a girl between 10 and 17 years old in good health and CMV-seropositive.

V and J are TRBV7-4 and TRBJ2-3; TRBD2 agrees at 7 bases. CDR3 size: 17 residues. The J segment lost 1 base and the V segment lost 6 bases, leaving 13 bases of the junction unmatched. Germline CDR1 SGHVT, CDR2 SQSDAQ. CDR3 sequence: CASSLIGLAERTDTQYF. In DNA, the CDR3 is TGTGCCAGCAGTTTAATTGGGCTAGCGGAACGCACAGATACGCAGTATTTT.

This clone was seen only a few times. The chain employs TRBV27 and TRBJ1-5; D gene unclear. In germline, CDR1 is MNHEY, CDR2 SMNVEV (reference sequence). Trimming stripped 0 bases from V and 0 bases from J, with 6 bases between. The CDR3 totals 15 residues. CDR3 in amino acids: CASSLSVYSNQPQHF. In DNA form, the CDR3 reads TGTGCCAGCAGTTTATCGGTCTATAGCAATCAGCCCCAGCATTTT.

There are a few counts of this clone. The chain recombines TRBV25-1 with TRBJ2-6; D may be TRBD2 (5 bases). The CDR3 loop spans 13 amino acids. Per the germline V gene, CDR1 is MGHDK and CDR2 is SYGVNS. With 5 bases removed from V and 8 bases from J, the gap between germline ends came to 10 bases. The CDR3 DNA follows: TGTGCCAGCAGTCCCACCGGGACCAACGTCCTGACTTTC. Translation gives CASSPTGTNVLTF.

The chain links TRBV4-1 to TRBJ1-5; tentative D call: TRBD1 (5 bases). The CDR3 loop spans 17 amino acids. V lost 3 bases and J lost 0, with 15 bases in between. Germline V lookup: CDR1 MGHRA, CDR2 YSYEKL. The CDR3 loop reads CASSQGRGGSSNQPQHF. CDR3 sequence (DNA): TGCGCCAGCAGCCAGGGCCGGGGGGGGAGTAGCAATCAGCCCCAGCATTTT.

V usage is TRBV7-8 and J usage is TRBJ2-3; tentatively, D is TRBD2 (6 bases). In germline, CDR1 is SGHVS, CDR2 FQNEAQ. The ends were cut back, 1 base at V and 2 bases at J, with 10 bases in the middle. The CDR3 runs 15 residues. The CDR3 region has the DNA TGTGCCAGCAGCTTAGGGCTAGCGAACACAGATACGCAGTATTTT. It specifies CASSLGLANTDTQYF. Looking up the rest from reference TRBV7-8 and TRBJ2-3 gives the full variable domain: GAGVSQSPRYKVAKRGQDVALRCDPISGHVSLFWYQQALGQGPEFLTYFQNEAQLDKSGLPSDRFFAERPEGSVSTLKIQRTQQEDSAVYLCASSLGLANTDTQYFGPGTRLTVL.

The chain combines TRBV29-1 with TRBJ2-1; 7 nucleotides match TRBD2. Germline V CDR1 and CDR2: SQVTM, ANQGSEA. The CDR3 consists of 14 residues. Trimming cost V 1 base and J 3 bases; bases outside gene matches: 3. CDR3 loop: CSVEGLADYNEQFF. The CDR3 DNA is TGCAGCGTTGAAGGGCTAGCGGACTACAATGAGCAGTTCTTC.

CDR3 protein: CASSPGGGSGNTIYF. The CDR3 region has the DNA TGTGCCAGCAGCCCCGGTGGGGGGTCTGGAAACACCATATATTTT. This chain links TRBV9 with TRBJ1-3, with D perhaps matching TRBD1 (5 bases). V shed 4 bases and J shed 1 base, with 12 bases lying between them. The CDR3 consists of 15 residues. Germline assignment: CDR1 SGDLS and CDR2 YYNGEE. Based on the CDR3 plus reference TRBV9 and TRBJ1-3, the full variable domain is DSGVTQTPKHLITATGQRVTLRCSPRSGDLSVYWYQQSLDQGLQFLIQYYNGEERAKGNILERFSAQQFPDLHSELNLSSLELGDSALYFCASSPGGGSGNTIYFGEGSWLTVV.

CDR3 residues: CASSRAGTANLPPYEQYF. The CDR3 nucleotides are TGCGCCAGCAGCCGAGCTGGGACAGCTAACCTCCCCCCCTACGAGCAGTACTTC. This chain links TRBV4-3 with TRBJ2-7, with TRBD1 identical over 7 bases. The germline V gene has CDR1 LGHNA and CDR2 YSLEER. CDR3 size: 18 residues. J lost 2 bases, V lost 4 bases, and 17 bases had no gene match.

This clone came up a few times. V gene TRBV14 combines with J gene TRBJ2-2, with a tentative D call TRBD1 (5 bases). Trimming stripped 5 bases from V and 5 bases from J, with 9 bases between. This CDR3 has 13 amino acids. Germline assignment: CDR1 SGHDN and CDR2 FVKESK. The CDR3 region is CASSSQGTGELFF. The CDR3 coding sequence is TGTGCCAGCAGCTCTCAGGGTACCGGGGAGCTGTTTTTT.

This clone has only one observation. The chain joins TRBV29-1 to TRBJ2-7; 9 positions match TRBD2. Germline trimming cut 5 bases from V and 5 bases from J; bases unmatched to any gene: 10. The CDR3 covers 14 residues. Germline V gene lookup returns CDR1 SQVTM and CDR2 ANQGSEA. The CDR3 here is CSVSVAGVLNEQYF. CDR3 nucleotide sequence: TGCAGCGTTTCCGTAGCGGGAGTACTCAACGAGCAGTACTTC.

The rearrangement links TRBV27 to TRBJ2-7; TRBD2 aligns across 7 bases. CDR3 length: 15 residues. V lost 3 bases and J lost 0; bases outside the gene matches: 5. The V gene's germline CDR1 is MNHEY and CDR2 SMNVEV (reference sequence). For the CDR3, the DNA is TGTGCCAGCAGTTTCTTGGGGGAGGGCTCCTACGAGCAGTACTTC. This encodes CASSFLGEGSYEQYF.

This clone has just one count. This sequence joins TRBV25-1 and TRBJ2-7; weak D call: TRBD2 (7 bases). Between the trimmed V and J ends, which lost 4 bases and 5 bases, there was a span of 18 bases. The germline gives CDR1 MGHDK, CDR2 SYGVNS. This CDR3 has 15 amino acids. The CDR3 spells CASSGSLGGAHEQYF. The CDR3 DNA reads TGTGCCAGCAGTGGCTCGCTTGGGGGGGCCCACGAGCAGTACTTC.

V gene TRBV19 combines with J gene TRBJ2-3, with 9 positions matching TRBD2. The CDR3 is made up of 14 amino acids. The V gene's germline CDR1 is LNHDA and CDR2 SQIVND (reference sequence). Unmatched junction bases numbered 4, after V lost 5 bases and J lost 4 bases. This CDR3 reads CASSPSGTADTQYF. The CDR3, as DNA: TGTGCCAGTAGTCCTAGCGGGACTGCAGATACGCAGTATTTT.

This rearrangement joins TRBV18 to TRBJ1-1; no clear D. The CDR3 runs to 15 residues. V was trimmed by 2 bases and J by 0 bases, leaving 10 bases between them. Germline loops: CDR1 KGHSH, CDR2 LQKENI. This chain's CDR3 is CASSPVGEVNTEAFF. CDR3 in DNA: TGTGCCAGCTCACCAGTCGGGGAAGTGAACACTGAAGCTTTCTTT.

In nucleotides, the CDR3 is TGTGCCAGCAGTTTAGCTAGCGGGGGGGCCGGAACCGGGGAGCTGTTTTTT. Amino acid sequence: CASSLASGGAGTGELFF. The V gene is TRBV27, the J gene TRBJ2-2; 12 nucleotides match TRBD2. The ends lost 2 bases at V and 5 bases at J; junction bases unmatched: 6. This CDR3 has 17 amino acids. Per germline, CDR1 MNHEY and CDR2 SMNVEV (reference sequence).

The V gene is TRBV30, the J gene TRBJ1-1; D is perhaps TRBD1 (5 bases). Germline V gene lookup returns CDR1 GTSNPN and CDR2 SVGIG (reference sequence). The CDR3 contains 15 residues. Deletions cut 3 bases from V and 11 bases from J, with 25 bases between. The CDR3 loop reads CAWRLEGGVATLAFF. The DNA of the CDR3 is TGTGCCTGGAGGTTAGAGGGAGGGGTAGCGACACTGGCTTTCTTT.

J is TRBJ2-5 and V is TRBV27, with 7 bases that match TRBD2. The length of the CDR3 is 19 residues. J gave up 5 bases and V 6 bases, and 24 bases lay outside the gene matches. Germline assignment: CDR1 MNHEY and CDR2 SMNVEV (reference sequence). CDR3 region: CASSPFSSNFAGAWETQYF. CDR3 bases: TGTGCCAGCAGCCCGTTTTCGTCAAACTTTGCGGGAGCTTGGGAGACCCAGTACTTC.

The chain carries TRBV6-5 and TRBJ2-1; 7 nucleotides agree with TRBD2. The ends lost 5 bases at V and 9 bases at J; junction bases unmatched: 13. Germline V gene sequence: CDR1 MNHEY, CDR2 SVGAGI. The CDR3 covers 15 residues. The CDR3 nucleotides are TGTGCCAGCAGTCACCCCCCCGGGACTAACAGTGAGCAGTTCTTC. Amino acid sequence: CASSHPPGTNSEQFF.

This clone was seen a few times. The chain employs TRBV9 and TRBJ2-7; 11 nucleotides line up with TRBD1. Per germline, CDR1 SGDLS and CDR2 YYNGEE. The length of the CDR3 is 15 residues. Trimming took 3 bases from V and 1 from J; bases not matched to a gene: 3. CDR3 sequence (DNA): TGTGCCAGCAGCGAGGGACAGGGGGTTTCCTACGAGCAGTACTTC. It specifies CASSEGQGVSYEQYF.

J is TRBJ2-3 and V is TRBV29-1, with TRBD2 matching 9 bases. V lost 1 base to trimming and J lost 6 bases; unmatched junction nucleotides: 14. CDR1 and CDR2 from the germline V gene are SQVTM and ANQGSEA. CDR3 length equals 17 residues. The DNA of the CDR3 is TGCAGCGTTGAAGGACGCGGGAGGGCCACCCGGACGGATACGCAGTATTTT. This sequence encodes CSVEGRGRATRTDTQYF.

The chain employs TRBV28 and TRBJ2-7; D gene ambiguous. CDR1 is MDHEN, CDR2 SYDVKM, per germline. Trimming cost V 5 bases and J 2 bases, with 10 bases left between them. This CDR3 comprises 13 residues. Written as DNA, the CDR3 is TGTGCCAGCAGTAAAGACAAAACCTACGAGCAGTACTTC. This codes for CASSKDKTYEQYF.

The V call is TRBV2, the J call TRBJ2-1, with unresolved D. The V end was cut by 4 bases, the J end by 8 bases, with 15 bases between. Germline assignment: CDR1 SNHLY and CDR2 FYNNEI. CDR3 size: 14 residues. The CDR3 loop reads CASSVGPLSDEQFF. In nucleotides, the CDR3 is TGTGCCAGCAGTGTGGGTCCCTTGAGCGATGAGCAGTTCTTC. The variable domain in full, with the rest retrieved from reference TRBV2 and TRBJ2-1, is EPEVTQTPSHQVTQMGQEVILRCVPISNHLYFYWYRQILGQKVEFLVSFYNNEISEKSEIFDDQFSVERPDGSNFTLKIRSTKLEDSAMYFCASSVGPLSDEQFFGPGTRLTVL.

This chain joins TRBV30 and TRBJ2-3; 8 bases are shared with TRBD2. Trimming took 2 bases from V and 2 from J; bases not matched to a gene: 15. Germline assignment: CDR1 GTSNPN and CDR2 SVGIG (reference sequence). CDR3 size: 18 residues. The CDR3 DNA follows: TGTGCCTGGAGTCCCGCTTATAGAGCGGGAGCCTTCACAGATACGCAGTATTTT. Translating it yields CAWSPAYRAGAFTDTQYF.

The genes are TRBV18 and TRBJ1-4; D may be TRBD1 (5 bases). V dropped 3 bases and J dropped 7 bases, with 12 bases sitting between them. The CDR3 runs to 14 residues. Germline CDR1 is KGHSH and CDR2 is LQKENI. The CDR3 sequence is CASSPAGGGEKLFF. Here the CDR3 DNA reads TGTGCCAGCTCACCGGCGGGGGGAGGTGAAAAACTGTTTTTT.

The chain combines TRBV30 with TRBJ1-1, with 9 bases fitting TRBD1. V shed 2 bases and J 5 bases; nucleotides not matched to a gene: 3. The CDR3 contains 13 residues. CDR1 is GTSNPN and CDR2 is SVGIG in the germline V gene (reference sequence). CDR3 amino acids: CAWSLDRGTEAFF. CDR3 bases: TGTGCCTGGAGTCTGGACAGGGGAACTGAAGCTTTCTTT.

The table lists this clone with a count of one. The V and J genes are TRBV7-2 and TRBJ2-3, with D maybe TRBD1 (6 bases). Per germline, CDR1 SGHTA and CDR2 FQGNSA. V was cut by 5 bases and J by 1 base, with 13 bases left in between. This CDR3 has 15 amino acids. The DNA for the CDR3 is TGTGCCAGCAGCGCAAGACAGGTAGGCACAGATACGCAGTATTTT. Encoded protein: CASSARQVGTDTQYF. Based on the CDR3 plus reference TRBV7-2 and TRBJ2-3, the full variable domain is GAGVSQSPSNKVTEKGKDVELRCDPISGHTALYWYRQSLGQGLEFLIYFQGNSAPDKSGLPSDRFSAERTGGSVSTLTIQRTQQEDSAVYLCASSARQVGTDTQYFGPGTRLTVL.

As DNA, the CDR3 is TGCGCCAGCAGCCAAGGGACAGCCGCCTCCTACGAGCAGTACTTC. Translation gives CASSQGTAASYEQYF. This rearrangement joins TRBV4-1 to TRBJ2-7; D might be TRBD1 (6 bases). The CDR3 is 15 residues long. Germline V gives CDR1 MGHRA, CDR2 YSYEKL. V gave up 1 base and J gave up 0 bases, with 10 bases separating them.

The CDR3 protein is CASSPRNSGNEQFF. As DNA, the CDR3 is TGTGCCAGCTCACCGCGAAATAGCGGCAATGAGCAGTTCTTC. V gene TRBV18 combines with J gene TRBJ2-1; tentatively, D is TRBD2 (6 bases). CDR3 length equals 14 residues. With 3 bases removed from V and 6 bases from J, the gap between germline ends came to 12 bases. Germline V gene data show CDR1 as KGHSH and CDR2 as LQKENI.

This chain uses TRBV9 with TRBJ2-3; TRBD1 matches 7 bases. The J segment lost 4 bases and the V segment lost 1 base, leaving 3 bases of the junction unmatched. CDR1 is SGDLS and CDR2 is YYNGEE in the germline V gene. This CDR3 has 14 amino acids. In DNA, the CDR3 is TGTGCCAGCAGCGTAACAGGGGATCCAGATACGCAGTATTTT. Protein product: CASSVTGDPDTQYF.